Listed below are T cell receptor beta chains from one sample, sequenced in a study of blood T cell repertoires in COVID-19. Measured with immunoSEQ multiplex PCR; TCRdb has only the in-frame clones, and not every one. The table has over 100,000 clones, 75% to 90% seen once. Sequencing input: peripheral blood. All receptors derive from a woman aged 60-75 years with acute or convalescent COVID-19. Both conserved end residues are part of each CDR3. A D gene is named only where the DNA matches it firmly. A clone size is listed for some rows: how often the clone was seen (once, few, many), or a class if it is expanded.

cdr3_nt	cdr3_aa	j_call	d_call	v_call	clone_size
TGTGCCAGCAGCTTAGAGCGTGGCTCCTACGAGCAGTACTTC	CASSLERGSYEQYF	TRBJ2-7	.	TRBV7-8	.
TGTGCCAGCAGCCCCCGGGGGGGAGTCGGGGAGCTGTTTTTT	CASSPRGGVGELFF	TRBJ2-2	TRBD2	TRBV5-4	.
TGTGCCAGCAGCCCTAGGGAGGTCTCCTACGGGACTGAAGCTTTCTTT	CASSPREVSYGTEAFF	TRBJ1-1	.	TRBV7-3	.
TGTGCCAGCAGCTTGGAGGCCGTCAGGGAGCTGTTTTTT	CASSLEAVRELFF	TRBJ2-2	.	TRBV7-9	.
TGTGCCAGCAGCCGGACAGCGCCTAAAGAAAAACTGTTTTTT	CASSRTAPKEKLFF	TRBJ1-4	.	TRBV3-1/TRBV3-2	.
TGTGCCAGCAGCTTAGCAGGACTGGAGCAGTACTTC	CASSLAGLEQYF	TRBJ2-7	.	TRBV11-2	.
TGTGCCTGGAGCCTAGGCGTCACTGAAGCTTTCTTT	CAWSLGVTEAFF	TRBJ1-1	.	TRBV30	.
TGTGCCAGCAGTTATTCCTCTCACAGGCACACTGAAGCTTTCTTT	CASSYSSHRHTEAFF	TRBJ1-1	.	TRBV6-2/TRBV6-3	many
TGCGCCAGCAGCTCCCTTACAGGGTTTGGGGCTGAAGCTTTCTTT	CASSSLTGFGAEAFF	TRBJ1-1	.	TRBV5-1	.
TGCGCCAGCAGCCAAGTGGATATGGGACTTGCCTCCTACAATGAGCAGTTCTTC	CASSQVDMGLASYNEQFF	TRBJ2-1	.	TRBV4-1	few
TGCGCCAGCAGCCAGCCGGACAGGGCGGACTATGGCTACACCTTC	CASSQPDRADYGYTF	TRBJ1-2	TRBD1	TRBV4-1	.
TGTGCCAGCAGCCCTACTATGACAGGTGCTCGGGGCACTGAAGCTTTCTTT	CASSPTMTGARGTEAFF	TRBJ1-1	.	TRBV3-1/TRBV3-2	.
TGTGCCACCAGCAGCGCTGCGGGTGGAAACACCATATATTTT	CATSSAAGGNTIYF	TRBJ1-3	.	TRBV15	few
TGTGCCAGCAGCTCCGGGCCCCCGGGGGAGACCCAGTACTTC	CASSSGPPGETQYF	TRBJ2-5	.	TRBV7-8	.
TGTGCCAGCAGCCAAGCAGGGTCTGGGGCCAACGTCCTGACTTTC	CASSQAGSGANVLTF	TRBJ2-6	.	TRBV3-1/TRBV3-2	.
TGTGCCAGCAGCACAATTGGAGGCAATCAGCCCCAGCATTTT	CASSTIGGNQPQHF	TRBJ1-5	.	TRBV6-2/TRBV6-3	.
TGTGCCAGCAGCTTATGGCCAGGGGGCAGTGATTCTGGGGCCAACGTCCTGACTTTC	CASSLWPGGSDSGANVLTF	TRBJ2-6	TRBD1	TRBV7-3	.
TGTGCCTGGAGAAAAAATTCCGGCAGGGGGCCAGATACGCAGTATTTT	CAWRKNSGRGPDTQYF	TRBJ2-3	TRBD1	TRBV30	.
TGTGCCAGCAGCCTAGGAGGAGGCGAGCAGTTCTTC	CASSLGGGEQFF	TRBJ2-1	.	TRBV11-2	.
TGTGCCAGCAGTGACTCTTCCTTGGACTCAGATACGCAGTATTTT	CASSDSSLDSDTQYF	TRBJ2-3	.	TRBV6-4	.